This T cell receptor (beta chain) was sequenced in a study of T cells in Graves' hyperthyroidism and ophthalmopathy (dated by TCRdb to between 2018 and 2020). Turning to the overall study: Peripheral blood samples were taken at the time of initial diagnosis, prior to any treatment. A discovery cohort of about a hundred patients, about 40 with Graves' ophthalmopathy and 55 to 60 with stable Graves' hyperthyroidism, was used to find distinguishing TCR V-J signatures. Prospective prediction of ophthalmopathy was tested in an independent validation cohort consisting of fewer than 20 hyperthyroidism patients and more than 15 patients who later progressed to ophthalmopathy. The 90 or so discovery patients were randomly split 7:3 into training and test sets. In about 6 Graves' hyperthyroidism patients, the study also compared T-cell repertoires from thyroid tissue with T-cell repertoires from blood. Following sampling, methimazole starting at 30 mg daily was given to hyperthyroidism patients, and high-dose intravenous methylprednisolone was given to ophthalmopathy patients. The paper describes TCR Vbeta CDR3 sequencing of 135 peripheral blood samples, made up of some 40 ophthalmopathy patients, some 76 hyperthyroidism patients and some 17 progressor patients. Study-wide conclusions, independent of this receptor: In cross-validation, a model built on a 13 V-J signature told ophthalmopathy apart from stable hyperthyroidism with just under 90% sensitivity and roughly 82% specificity, and in testing the same model reached 80%/75%. No statistical method was used to fix the sample size in advance, and group allocation was not hidden from the investigators. In validation, the model predicted progression to ophthalmopathy a median of approximately 6.6 months before onset, with over 60% sensitivity and about 75% specificity. Most expanded thyroid clonotypes (frequency above 0.001) were also detected in blood, a finding suggesting that blood repertoires may reflect thyroid immune responses.

This clonotype was observed at least ten times. No cognate antigen has been identified for it. No base-level quality is on record; no much larger clone is a single base apart. A patient counted as having stable Graves' hyperthyroidism if no progression to ophthalmopathy occurred over 18 months of follow-up. The hyperthyroidism patients were between 18 and 65 years old and newly diagnosed, with a disease duration of less than 2 months. The study excluded patients with uncontrolled infections, other autoimmune diseases, pregnancy or lactation. Diagnoses were based on clinical symptoms, serum thyroxine and TRAb, thyroid ultrasound and orbital computed tomography. PBMCs were isolated from 7.5 to 10 ml of fresh peripheral blood by Ficoll-Paque density gradient centrifugation. Trizol reagent was used to extract total RNA, and RNA quality was then checked on an Agilent 2100 Bioanalyzer. V is clipped by 0 bases and J by 1 base, and the sequence between their germline boundaries is 10 bases long. CDR1 and CDR2 are read off the germline V gene as SGHRS and YFSETQ. Including the terminal cysteine and phenylalanine, the CDR3 comprises 15 residues. Just CDR3 DNA is preserved here, 45 bases in frame from base 1.

TCR beta CDR3 regions were amplified from RNA transcripts. The TCR CDR3 was subjected to a first round of RT-PCR using the HTBI primer set and the Qiagen OneStep RT-PCR kit. The libraries were constructed in a second round of multiplex PCR and then size-selected and purified. Paired-end sequencing of the libraries was performed with 100 bp reads on an Illumina HiSeq2000. Per the source publication's procedure: Raw data were processed with SOAPnuke, discarding reads with adapters, uncalled bases, mean Phred below 15, or no exact constant-primer or identifier match. COPE v1.2.5 was used to merge high-quality paired reads, and clonotypes were defined as unique nucleotide sequences. MiTCR v1.1 was used to align the clonotypes against IMGT TRBV, TRBD and TRBJ reference segments. Analysis was restricted to V-J combinations with a frequency above 0.0001, which covered 98% to 99.2% of repertoires. A TCS score was defined as the ratio between F50 (clonal expansion) and ExV (chaos), using BLOSUM62-based TCRdist between CDR3 peptides within each V-J. Welch's t-statistics and random forest reduced roughly 500 V-J features to about 12, which were used in a naive Bayes classifier (R e1071). TCRdb reprocessed the public reads (quality trimming at Q25 with fastp, clone calling with MiXCR) and kept in-frame beta chains. Every CDR3 protein is listed once, alongside the most common genes and DNA of its rows. The V and J calls, along with clone size, are taken from TCRdb and not from the paper's own processing. This sample holds about 180,000 distinct CDR3 sequences; 15% to 20% were observed only once. The ten largest account for about 31% of the sample.

The sequence was obtained from a woman in her fifties or sixties with Graves' hyperthyroidism. The rearranged segments are TRBV5-1 and TRBJ2-5; the D gene may be TRBD1 or TRBD2, since each aligns over 5 bases. The material sequenced was blood. The DNA sequence reads TGCGCCAGCAGCTTGGTAGGGGACCCCCAAGAGACCCAGTACTTC. It codes for CASSLVGDPQETQYF.